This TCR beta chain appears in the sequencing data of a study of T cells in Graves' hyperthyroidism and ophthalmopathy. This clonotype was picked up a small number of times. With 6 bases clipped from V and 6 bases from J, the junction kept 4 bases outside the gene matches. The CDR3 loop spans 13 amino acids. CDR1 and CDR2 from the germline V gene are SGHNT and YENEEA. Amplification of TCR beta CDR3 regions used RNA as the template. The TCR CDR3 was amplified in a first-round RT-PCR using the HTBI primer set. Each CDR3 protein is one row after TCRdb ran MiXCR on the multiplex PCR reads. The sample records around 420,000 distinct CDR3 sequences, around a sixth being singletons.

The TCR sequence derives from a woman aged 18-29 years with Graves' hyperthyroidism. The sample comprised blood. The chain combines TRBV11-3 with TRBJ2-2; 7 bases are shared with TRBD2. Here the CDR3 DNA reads TGTGCCAGCAGTGTGGGGAGGGCCGGGGAGCTGTTTTTT. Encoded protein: CASSVGRAGELFF.